This passage covers 32 T cell receptor beta chains from one sample sequenced in a study of T-cell reconstitution after alpha-beta-depleted transplantation in children. Unique molecular identifiers were used in preparing the TCRbeta library. TCRdb re-called the PCR reads through MiXCR, storing one row per CDR3 protein. Of about 350,000 distinct CDR3 sequences detected, about an eighth appear once; the ten largest clones hold 4.3%. The input for sequencing was PBMCs, taken from the stem cell graft. These receptors were taken from a human donor who donated a stem cell graft to a child with Fanconi anemia.

Ten or more counts support this clonotype. CDR3 bases: TGCGCCAGCAGCCCCCGACTAGAGGAAGAGACCCAGTACTTC. Amino acids: CASSPRLEEETQYF. The rearrangement uses TRBV5-1 and TRBJ2-5; tentative D call: TRBD2 (6 bases). CDR1 is SGHRS and CDR2 is YFSETQ in the germline V gene. The V and J ends lost 4 bases and 3 bases respectively, with 13 bases between them. The CDR3 covers 14 residues.

The rearrangement uses TRBV9 and TRBJ2-4, with D perhaps matching TRBD1 (5 bases). In germline, CDR1 is SGDLS, CDR2 YYNGEE. The CDR3 spans 15 residues. V lost 0 bases and J lost 0, with 7 bases in between. The CDR3 protein is CASSVGQGAKNIQYF. CDR3 in DNA: TGTGCCAGCAGCGTAGGGCAGGGAGCCAAAAACATTCAGTACTTC.

This clonotype was seen ten or more times. The V and J genes are TRBV18 and TRBJ2-3, with D hard to call. The CDR3 consists of 13 residues. Germline loops: CDR1 KGHSH, CDR2 LQKENI. Trimming took off 3 bases at V and 5 bases at J, with 9 bases between the two ends. The CDR3 is CASSPSAGDTQYF. The CDR3 region has the DNA TGTGCCAGCTCACCGTCAGCCGGAGATACGCAGTATTTT.

This chain connects TRBV12-3 or TRBV12-4 to TRBJ1-6; D gene ambiguous. The CDR3 runs 14 residues. Trimming stripped 4 bases from V and 5 bases from J, with 9 bases between. CDR3 region: CASSSYGDNSPLHF. In DNA, the CDR3 is TGTGCCAGCAGTTCTTATGGTGATAATTCACCCCTCCACTTT.

The J gene is TRBJ2-3, the V gene TRBV11-2, with 11 bases that match TRBD2. Germline V CDR1 and CDR2: SGHAT, FQNNGV. The CDR3 has 16 amino acids. Trimming took 6 bases from V and 5 from J; bases not matched to a gene: 10. In nucleotides, the CDR3 is TGTGCCAGCAGTTTTGGGACTAGCGGAGGTGGAGATACGCAGTATTTT. It codes for CASSFGTSGGGDTQYF.

This clonotype was seen only a few times. The chain joins TRBV29-1 to TRBJ2-3, with 8 positions matching TRBD1. From germline, CDR1 is SQVTM and CDR2 ANQGSEA. This CDR3 spans 13 amino acids. The ends lost 7 bases at V and 2 bases at J; junction bases unmatched: 5. As DNA, the CDR3 is TGCAGCGGTACAGGGGGAGCCACAGATACGCAGTATTTT. Translation gives CSGTGGATDTQYF.

This chain links TRBV2 with TRBJ2-3; possible D gene TRBD2, 5 bases. This CDR3 is built from 14 residues. V was cut by 2 bases and J by 8 bases, with 14 bases left in between. CDR1 SNHLY and CDR2 FYNNEI come from the germline V gene. This CDR3 is CASSERDRLATQYF. In DNA form, the CDR3 reads TGTGCCAGCAGTGAAAGGGATCGGCTAGCTACGCAGTATTTT.

This clonotype was observed at least ten times. J is TRBJ2-1 and V is TRBV29-1; possibly TRBD1 or TRBD2 for D (5 bases each). The V gene lost 7 bases and the J gene lost 10 bases, with 23 bases spanning the gap. Germline V CDR1 and CDR2: SQVTM, ANQGSEA. The CDR3 sequence is 14 residues long. Written as DNA, the CDR3 is TGCAGCGCCTCCGGGACCGCGTTTTTAGAGGAGCAGTTCTTC. This codes for CSASGTAFLEEQFF.

The chain employs TRBV15 and TRBJ1-1; D is uncertain. Germline-derived CDR1 and CDR2 are LNHNV and YYDKDF (reference sequence). Trimming pared 0 bases from V and 1 base from J, leaving 3 bases between. This CDR3 spans 13 amino acids. The CDR3 sequence is CATSRDWNTEAFF. Here the CDR3 DNA reads TGTGCCACCAGCAGAGATTGGAACACTGAAGCTTTCTTT. Together with reference TRBV15 and TRBJ1-1, the CDR3 gives the full variable domain: DAMVIQNPRYQVTQFGKPVTLSCSQTLNHNVMYWYQQKSSQAPKLLFHYYDKDFNNEADTPDNFQSRRPNTSFCFLDIRSPGLGDTAMYLCATSRDWNTEAFFGQGTRLTVV.

In its sample, this clonotype was seen many times. This chain joins TRBV6-1 and TRBJ2-3; TRBD1 aligns across 9 bases. The V segment lost 9 bases and the J segment 6 bases; nucleotides outside the gene matches: 10. The V gene's germline CDR1 is MNHNS and CDR2 SASEGT. CDR3 length: 14 residues. The CDR3 sequence: CASRDRVSTDTQYF. The CDR3 DNA is TGTGCCAGTCGGGACAGGGTCAGTACGGATACGCAGTATTTT.

This chain uses TRBV12-3 or TRBV12-4 with TRBJ1-2; D is ambiguous. V lost 7 bases, J lost 3 bases, and 15 bases lay in between. There are 14 residues in the CDR3. CDR3 sequence reads: CASTTAGGDYGYTF. The CDR3 DNA reads as TGTGCCAGCACCACCGCGGGAGGCGACTATGGCTACACCTTC.

The CDR3: CASSADRGDTEAFF. The CDR3 DNA reads as TGTGCCAGCAGCGCAGATAGGGGGGACACTGAAGCTTTCTTT. This chain connects TRBV9 to TRBJ1-1; a possible D gene is TRBD1 (6 bases). The CDR3 has 14 amino acids. The germline CDR1 and CDR2 sequences are SGDLS and YYNGEE. V lost 3 bases, J lost 3 bases, and 12 bases lay in between.

This clonotype was seen ten or more times. CDR3 in DNA: TGCGCCAGCAGCTTGGACGGTTACACCGGGGAGCTGTTTTTT. Its translation is CASSLDGYTGELFF. This sequence joins TRBV5-1 and TRBJ2-2; D is unresolved. Germline-derived CDR1 and CDR2 are SGHRS and YFSETQ. V lost 0 bases to trimming and J lost 3 bases, with 6 bases between them. CDR3 length: 14 residues.

This clonotype has just a few counts. The rearrangement joins TRBV15 to TRBJ1-6, with no clear D. The germline CDR1 and CDR2 sequences are LNHNV and YYDKDF (reference sequence). Trimming took 0 bases from V and 6 from J, leaving 9 bases between them. The CDR3 totals 15 residues. DNA for the CDR3: TGTGCCACCAGCAGAGATCGTAACCTTAATTCACCCCTCCACTTT. It is translated as CATSRDRNLNSPLHF.

This clonotype was seen many times. V and J are TRBV12-3 or TRBV12-4 and TRBJ2-3; a possible D gene is TRBD1 (5 bases). V was shortened by 3 bases and J by 2 bases, with 9 bases between the two germline ends. The CDR3 contains 14 residues. This CDR3 is CASSFSGFTDTQYF. The CDR3 DNA reads as TGTGCCAGCAGTTTTTCAGGGTTCACAGATACGCAGTATTTT.

In its sample, this clonotype was seen many times. The chain has TRBV20-1 and TRBJ2-5, with D perhaps being TRBD1 or TRBD2 (5 bases each). With 3 bases removed from V and 4 bases from J, the gap between germline ends came to 9 bases. There are 12 residues in the CDR3. The germline V gene encodes CDR1 DFQATT and CDR2 SNEGSKA (reference sequence). The CDR3 is CSARKGRETQYF. The CDR3 DNA reads TGCAGTGCTAGGAAGGGGAGAGAGACCCAGTACTTC.

This clonotype was seen only a few times. The rearrangement links TRBV18 to TRBJ2-2, with 7 nucleotides matching TRBD1. Per the germline V gene, CDR1 is KGHSH and CDR2 is LQKENI. The CDR3 spans 16 residues. The ends lost 1 base at V and 1 base at J; junction bases unmatched: 3. DNA of the CDR3: TGTGCCAGCTCACCACAAGGGACAGAGAACACCGGGGAGCTGTTTTTT. Residues: CASSPQGTENTGELFF.

This chain uses TRBV7-9 with TRBJ2-3, with D perhaps matching TRBD1 (6 bases). CDR1 and CDR2 from the germline V gene are SEHNR and FQNEAQ (reference sequence). The ends were cut back, 6 bases at V and 0 bases at J, with 10 bases in the middle. This CDR3 comprises 14 residues. As DNA, the CDR3 is TGTGCCAGCAGATCTACAGGGAGCACAGATACGCAGTATTTT. Encoded protein: CASRSTGSTDTQYF.

The J gene is TRBJ2-1, the V gene TRBV9; no definite D call. V gave up 0 bases and J gave up 3 bases, with 7 bases separating them. This CDR3 has 14 amino acids. Germline V lookup: CDR1 SGDLS, CDR2 YYNGEE. Written as DNA, the CDR3 is TGTGCCAGCAGCGTAGGTCCTATCTACAATGAGCAGTTCTTC. It translates to CASSVGPIYNEQFF.

This clonotype has only a few counts. The V and J genes are TRBV18 and TRBJ2-2; weak D call: TRBD1 (5 bases). CDR3 length: 14 amino acids. CDR1 and CDR2 (germline): KGHSH, LQKENI. V was pared by 4 bases and J by 3 bases, with 9 bases between. The CDR3: CASSHGADTGELFF. Here the CDR3 DNA reads TGTGCCAGCTCACATGGGGCCGACACCGGGGAGCTGTTTTTT.

Remarks on this clonotype: The junction departs from germline at one end; a sequencing error may be responsible. The chain has TRBV3-1 and TRBJ1-1; D is undetermined. The CDR3 extends over 11 amino acids. Germline V lookup: CDR1 LGHDT, CDR2 YNNKEL (reference sequence). The DNA for the CDR3 is TGTACCAGCTGCAGGACTGATGAAGCTTTCTTT. It is translated as CTSCRTDEAFF.

V usage is TRBV7-8 and J usage is TRBJ2-6; D is unclear. The CDR3 extends over 15 amino acids. The V end lost 6 bases, the J end lost 0 bases, and 9 bases lay between the germline ends. Germline V gives CDR1 SGHVS, CDR2 FQNEAQ. The CDR3 DNA follows: TGTGCCAGCAGGTCCCACTCCTCTGGGGCCAACGTCCTGACTTTC. This codes for CASRSHSSGANVLTF.

The CDR3 region has the DNA TGTGCCAGCAGCTTGGTGCGGGGGGGACCCGGGGAGCTGTTTTTT. Translating it yields CASSLVRGGPGELFF. The J gene is TRBJ2-2, the V gene TRBV5-6, with 9 bases identical to TRBD2. Trimming at V came to 0 bases and at J to 6 bases, leaving 3 bases not matched to a gene. CDR1 is SGHDT, CDR2 YYEEEE, per germline. This CDR3 is built from 15 residues.

The V and J genes are TRBV12-5 and TRBJ1-1; weak D call: TRBD1 (5 bases). Germline CDR1 and CDR2: LGHNT and FRNRAP. Trimming shortened V by 2 bases and J by 1 base, and 8 bases separated the two germline ends. This CDR3 is 14 amino acids long. The CDR3 loop reads CASGLLTANTEAFF. In DNA form, the CDR3 reads TGTGCTAGTGGTTTGCTGACAGCGAACACTGAAGCTTTCTTT.

The DNA of the CDR3 is TGTGCCAGCAGCATTGGGGGGGGCCCCGACACTGAAGCTTTCTTT. Amino acid sequence: CASSIGGGPDTEAFF. The chain uses TRBV7-9 and TRBJ1-1; possibly TRBD1 for D (6 bases). The V end was cut by 5 bases, the J end by 3 bases, with 16 bases between. Germline V gene lookup returns CDR1 SEHNR and CDR2 FQNEAQ (reference sequence). CDR3 length: 15 residues.

This clonotype was counted a few times. As DNA, the CDR3 is TGCAGTGCTACCCCCGGGGTGGGCGACACTGAAGCTTTCTTT. This sequence encodes CSATPGVGDTEAFF. The chain employs TRBV20-1 and TRBJ1-1; D is uncertain. V shed 4 bases and J shed 3 bases, with 15 bases lying between them. Looked up from germline, CDR1 is DFQATT and CDR2 is SNEGSKA (reference sequence). The CDR3 runs to 14 residues.

The table lists this clonotype with many counts. V is TRBV7-8 and J is TRBJ2-7; D possibly corresponds to TRBD1 (7 bases). Between the trimmed V and J ends, which lost 5 bases and 5 bases, there was a span of 19 bases. Germline CDR1 is SGHVS and CDR2 is FQNEAQ. The CDR3 has 15 residues. The CDR3 nucleotides are TGTGCCAGCAGCCCCAGGGGGGCGCTTAGGAACGAGCAGTACTTC. Translating gives CASSPRGALRNEQYF.

This CDR3 reads CASRNSYNEQFF. The DNA for the CDR3 is TGCGCCAGCAGAAACTCCTACAATGAGCAGTTCTTC. V gene TRBV5-1 combines with J gene TRBJ2-1, with no clear D. The germline CDR1 and CDR2 sequences are SGHRS and YFSETQ. V dropped 5 bases and J dropped 0 bases, with 3 bases sitting between them. The CDR3 is 12 residues long.

In its sample, this clonotype was seen many times. The chain has TRBV9 and TRBJ2-3, with 11 nucleotides matching TRBD2. CDR1 and CDR2 (germline): SGDLS, YYNGEE. The J segment lost 3 bases and the V segment lost 0 bases, leaving 0 bases of the junction unmatched. The length of the CDR3 is 15 residues. The DNA for the CDR3 is TGTGCCAGCAGCGTAGGGACTAGCGGGACAGATACGCAGTATTTT. This translates into CASSVGTSGTDTQYF.

This clonotype was picked up many times. The chain joins TRBV29-1 to TRBJ2-5; D is unresolved. Germline CDR1 and CDR2: SQVTM and ANQGSEA. This CDR3 region has 10 residues. Trimming stripped 7 bases from V and 7 bases from J, with 10 bases between. In DNA form, the CDR3 reads TGCAGCGCGCTGACCGGGACCCAGTACTTC. This gives the protein CSALTGTQYF.

This chain joins TRBV12-3 or TRBV12-4 and TRBJ1-1, with D possibly matching TRBD1 (5 bases). This CDR3 is 15 amino acids long. V gave up 2 bases and J gave up 12 bases, with 22 bases separating them. In DNA, the CDR3 is TGTGCCAGCAGTTTAATCCAGGGAGACACAGGTTTAACTTTCTTT. This translates into CASSLIQGDTGLTFF.

There are a few counts of this clonotype. This sequence joins TRBV7-9 and TRBJ1-5; maybe TRBD1 (5 bases). From germline, CDR1 is SEHNR and CDR2 FQNEAQ (reference sequence). V lost 5 bases and J lost 3, with 11 bases in between. This CDR3 comprises 14 residues. The CDR3 DNA sequence: TGTGCCAGCAGCCCTATAGGGGACAATCAGCCCCAGCATTTT. This codes for CASSPIGDNQPQHF.